This T cell receptor delta chain derives from a study of γδ T cells in repeated Plasmodium falciparum infection (dated by TCRdb to the early 2020s). With regard to the full study: The natural-infection arm enrolled Malian children exposed to intense seasonal malaria transmission, compared against age and gender matched Australian children. Four controlled human malaria infections were administered to about five malaria-naive U.S. adults over roughly 580 days by bites from P. falciparum NF54-infected Anopheles stephensi mosquitoes. Samples were collected from controlled-infection subjects at baseline, immediately before selected infections, and 21 days after each infection. Malian gammadelta TCR repertoires were analysed cross-sectionally during no-transmission periods and longitudinally across acute febrile malaria episodes. Using both natural infection in Mali and controlled human malaria infection, the study looked at the way repeated Plasmodium falciparum infection shapes the human gammadelta T cell repertoire. Study-wide findings and limitations: Because the controlled-infection cohort was small, analysis of inter-individual variability in gammadelta T cell responses was limited. The Malian cohort was drawn from a small rural village made up mostly of one ethnic group, which limits generalizability.

The library was built by means of multiplex PCR. This sample was sequenced with an Illumina MiSeq. Both TCR gamma (TRG) and TCR delta (TRD) chains were sequenced from each sorted gammadelta T cell sample. Under the source paper's analysis protocol: The repertoire analyses drew on clonotype tree plots, the accumulated frequency of the top 20 clonotypes, and diversity index (DI) and D75 metrics. TCRdb reprocessed the public reads with the caller CATT; rows with the same DNA were merged afterwards. What appears here as the V and J calls and clone size reflects TCRdb's work, not the paper's. This sample is represented by about 48,000 delta-chain clones; roughly 1.5% of them were singletons. The ten top clones hold 8.6% of the sample. This clone has a handful of counts. The clone's antigen remains unknown. This likely stems from a read error, as it lies one base from a far larger clone. The same CDR3 also results from other DNA sequences found in this sample.

The source of this sequence is a pool of human donors (malaria-infected and uninfected, not separated). Sequenced input: gamma-delta T cells from blood.

The nucleotide sequence reads as follows: TGTGCTCTTGGGGAGGTCACTATGACCGGGGATCCCGGTGGTGGAGCACAACTCTTCTTT. This codes for CALGEVTMTGDPGGGAQLFF. The sequence joins TRDV1 to TRDJ2; TRDD3 is perhaps the D gene, given 6 matching bases. No J segment appears in TCRdb, so it was assigned here by matching the sequence to germline. As encoded in the germline V gene, CDR1 is TSWWSYY while CDR2 is QGS. Cut back by 3 bases and 7 bases, the V and J ends lie 30 bases apart. The cysteine opens and the phenylalanine closes a CDR3 of 20 amino acids. Just the 60-base CDR3 DNA is kept, in frame starting at base 1.